These 8 T cell receptor beta chains were sequenced from one sample in a study of blood T cell repertoires in COVID-19. Produced via immunoSEQ multiplex PCR; TCRdb's table is partial and in-frame only. In the table there are about 81,000 clones, approximately 80% of which are singletons. The sample comprised peripheral blood. The receptors were sampled from a human donor in a cohort sampled during active COVID-19.

The chain is built from TRBV18 and TRBJ2-2; possible D gene TRBD1, 6 bases. CDR1 is KGHSH, CDR2 LQKENI, per germline. Deletions cut 3 bases from V and 5 bases from J, with 19 bases between. The CDR3 runs 17 residues. CDR3 sequence (DNA): TGTGCCAGCTCACCCTCACAGGGCGCCCTAGGGACCGGGGAGCTGTTTTTT. This sequence encodes CASSPSQGALGTGELFF.

This chain uses TRBV5-1 with TRBJ1-2, with TRBD1 as a possible D gene (5 bases). The CDR3 sequence is 17 residues long. CDR1 is SGHRS and CDR2 is YFSETQ in the germline V gene. V lost 0 bases, J lost 4 bases, and 19 bases lay in between. CDR3 in amino acids: CASSLAPGGGTAYGYTF. Here the CDR3 DNA reads TGCGCCAGCAGCTTGGCACCTGGGGGAGGTACAGCCTATGGCTACACCTTC.

The CDR3: CASSKTTGSNTGELFF. The CDR3 DNA follows: TGTGCCAGCAGCAAAACGACAGGATCGAACACCGGGGAGCTGTTTTTT. This chain connects TRBV7-9 to TRBJ2-2; D might be TRBD1 (6 bases). CDR3 length equals 16 residues. Deletions cut 5 bases from V and 0 bases from J, with 13 bases between. Germline CDR1 and CDR2: SEHNR and FQNEAQ (reference sequence).

J is TRBJ2-3 and V is TRBV4-1; TRBD2 is a possible D gene (6 bases). CDR3 length equals 17 residues. V lost 0 bases and J 2 bases, leaving 15 bases between the germline ends. Per the germline V gene, CDR1 is MGHRA and CDR2 is YSYEKL. The CDR3 protein is CASSQEGRSGLTDTQYF. The CDR3 nucleotides are TGCGCCAGCAGCCAAGAAGGGAGGAGCGGACTCACAGATACGCAGTATTTT.

There are a few counts of this clone. The CDR3 region has the DNA TGTGCCAGCAGTTCCTGGACCATTGGCCGGGACAGGGTTGGATTTCAGCCCCAGCATTTT. Protein sequence: CASSSWTIGRDRVGFQPQHF. The J gene is TRBJ1-5, the V gene TRBV6-2 or TRBV6-3; 9 nucleotides match TRBD1. The CDR3 is made up of 20 amino acids. Germline V lookup: CDR1 MNHEY, CDR2 SVGEGT. The J segment lost 6 bases and the V segment lost 4 bases, leaving 22 bases of the junction unmatched.

CDR3 bases: TGTGCCAGCAGCTCCGGGACAGGGAACGAGCAGTACTTC. This sequence encodes CASSSGTGNEQYF. The V gene is TRBV7-9, the J gene TRBJ2-7; 9 nucleotides align to TRBD1. Trimming took 4 bases from V and 5 from J; bases not matched to a gene: 3. Germline-derived CDR1 and CDR2 are SEHNR and FQNEAQ (reference sequence). The CDR3 has 13 amino acids.

The chain combines TRBV10-3 with TRBJ2-7; 10 bases align to TRBD1. From germline, CDR1 is ENHRY and CDR2 SYGVKD. The CDR3 has 15 residues. The V segment lost 6 bases and the J segment 2 bases; nucleotides outside the gene matches: 7. The CDR3 coding sequence is TGTGCCATCAGCGTAGGACAGGGGGGGGCCTACGAGCAGTACTTC. This encodes CAISVGQGGAYEQYF.

This chain connects TRBV3-1 (or the pseudogene TRBV3-2) to TRBJ1-2; 8 bases match TRBD1. V lost 6 bases to trimming and J lost 7 bases; unmatched junction nucleotides: 10. This CDR3 has 14 residues. Germline V CDR1 and CDR2: LGHDT, YNNKEL (reference sequence). The CDR3 sequence is CASRRTGQVPGYTF. As DNA, the CDR3 is TGTGCCAGCAGGCGGACGGGACAGGTACCTGGCTACACCTTC.